This T cell receptor (beta chain) is drawn from a study of T cell responses to AZD1222 COVID-19 vaccine (dated by TCRdb to the early 2020s). Describing the broader study: A total of more than 230 trial participants underwent TCR sequencing, of whom roughly 210 received two doses of AZD1222 and around 26 received two doses of the MenACWY control vaccine. Trial participants were enrolled into age subgroups of 18-55, 56-69 and 70-plus years, which contained around 140, 26 and 57 TCR-sequenced participants, respectively.

The germline V gene encodes CDR1 SEHNR and CDR2 FQNEAQ (reference sequence). There are 14 amino acids in the CDR3, from cysteine to phenylalanine inclusive. Only the CDR3 DNA is retained, 42 bases long and in frame from the first base. Trimming takes 7 bases from V and 3 bases from J, and the germline ends sit 15 bases apart. The intended sense of this specimen's time point label: about 28 days (+/-7) after the second vaccine dose. The sample's treatment or condition label is to be understood as: meningococcal conjugate vaccine given as trial control. The vaccinee samples were drawn from two UK trials, COV001 and COV002, one of which was a single-blind randomized controlled phase 2/3 trial testing AZD1222 (ChAdOx1 nCoV-19) in healthy adults. Trial participant PBMC samples were collected at day 0 and day 28 after the second dose for TCRbeta chain sequencing. The CDR3 regions of human TCRbeta chains were subjected to immunosequencing. On the study's bioinformatics: TCRs in the repertoires were matched against a reference library of SARS-CoV-2-specific TCRs that had been generated with the MIRA antigen-specificity platform. Breadth was defined as the fraction of unique TCRs that were SARS-CoV-2-associated. Depth was defined as the fraction of total T cells that were SARS-CoV-2-associated. Using the MIRA data, each spike-specific TCR was mapped to the spike region that the TCR reacts to and placed in a CD4 or CD8 class. Log10-transformed breadth and depth values were compared by one-way ANOVA with Sidak's multiple comparisons tests. TCRdb re-hosts the immuneACCESS table, in-frame sequences only. Its copies lack some clones; in the studies checked, an unresolved V gene accounts for under half of them, and the cause for the rest is not known. Clone size and the V and J calls come from that table; the DNA yielded D and trimming. The sample table lists some 180,000 clones, around 94% of them with a count of one. Jointly, the top ten make up approximately 4% of the sample.

Study-wide findings and limitations: The vaccine-associated CD4 TCRs covered the entire spike protein, and the dominant responses fell in regions 160-218 and 743-854. Spike-specific TCR breadth and depth rose significantly after two AZD1222 doses compared with day 0 and with MenACWY recipients. Because no day 14 peak-response samples were available, repertoires were characterized only after the peak T cell response. The 56-69-year group was small, and its depth increase did not reach significance, likely because of low power. Only a handful of AZD1222 recipients were SARS-CoV-2 seropositive at baseline, limiting conclusions about previously exposed vaccinees. Participants were mostly white British, with more females than males. The authors suggested clonal diversity may have been underestimated. Epitopes outside the regions mutated in the B.1.351 and B.1.1.7 variants were reportedly recognized by nearly half of the unique spike-specific TCRs.

With respect to this clone: Its antigen target is currently unknown. Base qualities are not at hand, and no much larger clone is one base apart.

This specimen was peripheral blood, taken 28 days after the second dose of the MenACWY control vaccine. This receptor was obtained from an adult who received the MenACWY meningococcal vaccine as a control. The rearranged chain carries TRBV7-9 and TRBJ1-1; D gene: possibly TRBD1, on 6 matching bases. The CDR3 has the sequence CASTTQGRHTEAFF. The DNA sequence is given as TGTGCCAGCACCACCCAGGGGCGGCACACTGAAGCTTTCTTT.